A selection of T cell receptor beta chains follows, all from one sample in a study of blood T cell repertoires in COVID-19. Generated by immunoSEQ multiplex PCR, the TCRdb table keeps only in-frame clones and is missing some. The profile shows over 150,000 clones, roughly 94% of them singletons. Sequencing input: peripheral blood. The source of these receptors is a man aged 25-45 years with COVID-19, enrolled during active disease. CDR3s include the opening cysteine and the closing phenylalanine or tryptophan. The D gene is left open where the match is weak. Expanded clones are given a class, and other clones once, few, many or no size at all.

d_call j_call clone_size v_call cdr3_aa cdr3_nt
TRBD1 TRBJ1-6 - TRBV19 CASTPKGQLSYNSPLHF TGTGCCAGCACTCCGAAGGGACAGCTCTCCTATAATTCACCCCTCCACTTT
- TRBJ1-2 - TRBV29-1 CSVTSTGSYGYTF TGCAGCGTCACCAGCACAGGGTCTTATGGCTACACCTTC
- TRBJ2-7 - TRBV19 CASASQGGLSYEQYF TGTGCCAGTGCCTCACAGGGGGGGCTCTCCTACGAGCAGTACTTC
- TRBJ1-1 - TRBV21-1 CASSPRGGTFF TGTGCCAGCAGCCCCCGGGGGGGTACTTTCTTT
TRBD1 TRBJ2-7 - TRBV2 CASSATGTGTYEQYF TGTGCCAGCAGTGCTACCGGGACAGGGACGTACGAGCAGTACTTC
- TRBJ1-1 few TRBV6-2/TRBV6-3 CASSRGMNTEAFF TGTGCCAGCAGCCGCGGGATGAACACTGAAGCTTTCTTT
TRBD1 TRBJ1-1 - TRBV5-1 CASSPGTGYTEAFF TGCGCCAGCAGCCCTGGGACAGGGTACACTGAAGCTTTCTTT
- TRBJ1-1 once TRBV5-1 CASSLPPTTEAFF TGCGCCAGCAGCTTGCCCCCCACTACTGAAGCTTTCTTT
TRBD1 TRBJ1-5 - TRBV2 CASRATGGTPQHF TGTGCCAGCAGGGCGACAGGGGGGACGCCCCAGCATTTT
TRBD1 TRBJ1-2 - TRBV5-6 CASSLGTGIDGYTF TGTGCCAGCAGCCTCGGGACAGGGATAGATGGCTACACCTTC
- TRBJ1-1 - TRBV12-5 CASGLRRGGLITKSMNTEAFF TGTGCTAGTGGTTTGCGGAGGGGGGGACTAATTACGAAATCCATGAACACTGAAGCTTTCTTT
TRBD1 TRBJ1-4 - TRBV29-1 CSVESRQGAVEKLFF TGCAGCGTTGAATCCCGCCAGGGGGCGGTTGAAAAACTGTTTTTT
TRBD1 TRBJ1-4 - TRBV2 CASSFDRVREKLFF TGTGCCAGCAGCTTCGACAGGGTACGTGAAAAACTGTTTTTT
TRBD1 TRBJ1-1 few TRBV5-1 CASSLVPPGQGLIEAFF TGCGCCAGCAGCTTGGTACCCCCGGGACAGGGATTAATAGAAGCTTTCTTT
TRBD1 TRBJ1-1 - TRBV9 CASSIQGDTEAFF TGTGCCAGCAGTATACAGGGGGACACTGAAGCTTTCTTT
- TRBJ1-1 - TRBV2 CASIGGARTEAFF TGTGCCAGTATTGGGGGCGCGAGGACTGAAGCTTTCTTT
- TRBJ1-2 - TRBV7-2 CAKPRASYGYTF TGTGCTAAACCCAGAGCTAGCTATGGCTACACCTTC
- TRBJ2-2 - TRBV19 CASSSGQGGELFF TGTGCCAGTAGTTCAGGACAAGGCGGGGAGCTGTTTTTT
TRBD1 TRBJ1-1 once TRBV19 CASSETGGDEAFF TGTGCCAGTAGTGAGACAGGGGGAGATGAAGCTTTCTTT
TRBD1 TRBJ2-7 many TRBV6-5 CASSRGQGSFYEQYF TGTGCCAGCAGCCGCGGACAGGGGTCGTTTTACGAGCAGTACTTC
- TRBJ1-2 - TRBV6-5 CASSQRQGHYGYTF TGTGCCAGCAGCCAACGGCAGGGGCACTATGGCTACACCTTC
- TRBJ2-7 - TRBV4-1 CASSQATRGAGKDEQYF TGCGCCAGCAGCCAAGCGACCCGGGGTGCGGGGAAGGACGAGCAGTACTTC
TRBD1 TRBJ1-6 - TRBV5-1 CASRPGQGSNSPLHF TGCGCCAGCAGACCCGGACAGGGCTCTAATTCACCCCTCCACTTT
- TRBJ1-1 - TRBV10-1 CASKGRAGVGAFF TGCGCCAGCAAAGGTCGGGCAGGGGTAGGAGCTTTCTTT
- TRBJ1-2 - TRBV6-5 CASSLTAQVNYGYTF TGTGCCAGCTCCCTGACAGCGCAAGTTAACTATGGCTACACCTTC
- TRBJ1-2 - TRBV2 CASSAMPGANYGYTF TGTGCCAGCAGTGCTATGCCGGGGGCTAACTATGGCTACACCTTC
- TRBJ1-6 - TRBV3-1/TRBV3-2 CASSQEQGWSPLHF TGTGCCAGCAGCCAAGAGCAGGGGTGGTCACCCCTCCACTTT